The 15 T cell receptor beta chains below come from one sample, sequenced in a study of blood T cell repertoires in COVID-19. Sequenced by immunoSEQ multiplex PCR; TCRdb stores in-frame clones only, minus some. Among approximately 82,000 clones listed, 80% to 85% were seen once. Sequencing was carried out using peripheral blood. The receptors shown here come from a woman in her seventies with acute or convalescent COVID-19.

The chain employs TRBV20-1 and TRBJ2-1; 11 bases are shared with TRBD2. CDR3 size: 17 residues. CDR1 and CDR2 from the germline V gene are DFQATT and SNEGSKA (reference sequence). Germline trimming cut 3 bases from V and 4 bases from J; bases unmatched to any gene: 11. The CDR3 reads CSASNPLAGGGYNEQFF. The CDR3 DNA sequence: TGCAGTGCTAGTAATCCGCTAGCGGGAGGAGGGTACAATGAGCAGTTCTTC.

The V gene is TRBV20-1, the J gene TRBJ1-2; 8 bases align to TRBD1. The V and J ends lost 3 bases and 5 bases, in that order; junction bases with no gene match: 5. This CDR3 is built from 13 residues. Germline V gene sequence: CDR1 DFQATT, CDR2 SNEGSKA (reference sequence). The CDR3 spells CSASQRQGYGYTF. The CDR3 nucleotides are TGCAGTGCTAGTCAGAGACAGGGGTATGGCTACACCTTC.

This rearrangement joins TRBV6-2 or TRBV6-3 to TRBJ2-1, with TRBD2 matching 12 bases. Per the germline V gene, CDR1 is MNHEY and CDR2 is SVGEGT. After removal of 2 bases from V and 7 bases from J, the junction contained 12 bases not matched to a gene. The CDR3 contains 18 residues. The chain's CDR3 is CASSYPASGRAWGNEQFF. The CDR3 DNA sequence: TGTGCCAGCAGTTACCCGGCTAGCGGGAGGGCCTGGGGGAATGAGCAGTTCTTC.

The chain couples TRBV7-3 to TRBJ2-3; 7 bases fit TRBD1. The CDR3 covers 15 residues. The ends lost 4 bases at V and 0 bases at J; junction bases unmatched: 4. Germline V lookup: CDR1 SGHTA, CDR2 FQGTGA. CDR3 residues: CASSSSTGSTDTQYF. The DNA for the CDR3 is TGTGCCAGCAGCTCGTCGACAGGGAGCACAGATACGCAGTATTTT.

This clone was observed a single time. The rearrangement joins TRBV5-5 to TRBJ1-3, with D unclear. Deletions cut 0 bases from V and 4 bases from J, with 11 bases between. The CDR3 has 15 residues. Germline CDR1 is SGHKS and CDR2 is YYEKEE (reference sequence). In DNA, the CDR3 is TGTGCCAGCAGCTTGGCCCCGGGAGTCGGAAACACCATATATTTT. Its protein product is CASSLAPGVGNTIYF.

The chain links TRBV7-6 to TRBJ2-1; TRBD2 is a possible D gene (5 bases). Germline-derived CDR1 and CDR2 are SGHVS and FNYEAQ. The length of the CDR3 is 15 residues. The germline V and J ends were trimmed by 1 base and 2 bases, with 9 bases remaining between them. The CDR3 spells CASSLDGNPYNEQFF. CDR3 nucleotide sequence: TGTGCCAGCAGCTTAGACGGGAATCCCTACAATGAGCAGTTCTTC. Looking up the rest from reference TRBV7-6 and TRBJ2-1 gives the full variable domain: GAGVSQSPRYKVTKRGQDVALRCDPISGHVSLYWYRQALGQGPEFLTYFNYEAQQDKSGLPNDRFSAERPEGSISTLTIQRTEQRDSAMYRCASSLDGNPYNEQFFGPGTRLTVL.

V gene TRBV5-4 combines with J gene TRBJ2-7; 7 bases match TRBD1. Germline V lookup: CDR1 SGHNT, CDR2 YYREEE (reference sequence). The CDR3 consists of 15 residues. Germline trimming cut 2 bases from V and 9 bases from J; bases unmatched to any gene: 14. CDR3: CASSLPGQRSEVQYF. The CDR3 DNA reads TGTGCCAGCAGCTTACCGGGACAGAGGAGTGAGGTGCAGTACTTC.

The CDR3 reads CASNGPGQGYTEAFF. The CDR3 DNA follows: TGTGCCAGCAACGGACCGGGACAGGGGTACACTGAAGCTTTCTTT. V usage is TRBV3-1 (or the pseudogene TRBV3-2) and J usage is TRBJ1-1; TRBD1 matches 10 bases. This CDR3 is built from 15 residues. Unmatched junction bases numbered 8, after V lost 7 bases and J lost 3 bases. Germline V gene sequence: CDR1 LGHDT, CDR2 YNNKEL (reference sequence).

The rearrangement joins TRBV19 to TRBJ2-2; possible D gene TRBD2, 5 bases. Deletions cut 8 bases from V and 2 bases from J, with 12 bases between. The CDR3 loop spans 14 amino acids. CDR1 and CDR2 from the germline V gene are LNHDA and SQIVND (reference sequence). The CDR3 nucleotides are TGTGCCAGTGGGCCGACGGGAAACACCGGGGAGCTGTTTTTT. Residues: CASGPTGNTGELFF.

The rearrangement uses TRBV10-2 and TRBJ2-1; D not resolved. Germline V gene lookup returns CDR1 WSHSY and CDR2 SAAADI. This CDR3 comprises 14 residues. The V gene lost 0 bases and the J gene lost 6 bases, with 9 bases spanning the gap. The CDR3 DNA follows: TGCGCCAGCAGTGAGTCGAAAACTCTCAATGAGCAGTTCTTC. Translation gives CASSESKTLNEQFF.

The chain uses TRBV2 and TRBJ2-3; 10 positions match TRBD2. This CDR3 is 17 amino acids long. With V trimmed by 2 bases and J by 0 bases, 5 bases remained unmatched. Germline V gives CDR1 SNHLY, CDR2 FYNNEI. The CDR3 is CASSENGLADSTDTQYF. DNA of the CDR3: TGTGCCAGCAGTGAAAATGGACTAGCGGACAGCACAGATACGCAGTATTTT.

The chain combines TRBV2 with TRBJ1-5; 8 bases map to TRBD1. V trimming: 6 bases; J trimming: 4 bases; junction bases outside the gene matches: 2. Germline V lookup: CDR1 SNHLY, CDR2 FYNNEI. The CDR3 loop spans 13 amino acids. This chain's CDR3 is CASRDRDNQPQHF. CDR3 nucleotides: TGTGCCAGCAGGGACAGGGATAATCAGCCCCAGCATTTT.

The chain couples TRBV5-1 to TRBJ2-3; 7 nucleotides agree with TRBD1. The J segment lost 4 bases and the V segment lost 0 bases, leaving 11 bases of the junction unmatched. Germline CDR1 SGHRS, CDR2 YFSETQ. The CDR3 is made up of 17 amino acids. The CDR3 nucleotides are TGCGCCAGCAGCTTGGGCCTTAAGGACAGGCCCCCAGATACGCAGTATTTT. The encoded protein is CASSLGLKDRPPDTQYF. Full variable domain (missing parts from reference TRBV5-1 and TRBJ2-3): KAGVTQTPRYLIKTRGQQVTLSCSPISGHRSVSWYQQTPGQGLQFLFEYFSETQRNKGNFPGRFSGRQFSNSRSEMNVSTLELGDSALYLCASSLGLKDRPPDTQYFGPGTRLTVL.

The chain uses TRBV9 and TRBJ1-2, with 9 positions matching TRBD1. J gave up 4 bases and V 3 bases, and 7 bases lay outside the gene matches. Germline assignment: CDR1 SGDLS and CDR2 YYNGEE. This CDR3 is built from 15 residues. CDR3 nucleotides: TGTGCCAGCAGCGAGGGACAGGGAACCTCCTATGGCTACACCTTC. This codes for CASSEGQGTSYGYTF.

The chain is built from TRBV6-1 and TRBJ2-7; D is possibly TRBD2 (7 bases). Trimming removed 1 base at V and 6 bases at J, with 10 bases between. The CDR3 has 13 amino acids. CDR1 MNHNS and CDR2 SASEGT come from the germline V gene. CDR3 coding DNA: TGTGCCAGCAGTGAAGGGGGAGGGGGCGAGCAGTACTTC. Its protein is CASSEGGGGEQYF.